These 30 T cell receptor beta chains share one sample of origin, sequenced in a study of human T cells and chemical hapten exposure. Time point given: patch test 3, about 24 weeks after DPC sensitization. As for treatment: therapeutic diphenylcyclopropenone sensitization with weekly scalp DPC. Via MiXCR, TCRdb re-called the RACE reads, giving one row per CDR3 protein. The sample consists of 50,000 or so distinct CDR3 sequences, over 9.5% of them appearing once. Sequenced here: whole blood, sampled in connection with sensitization to the hapten diphenylcyclopropenone (DPC). These receptors came from a woman aged 40 to 49 with alopecia areata. Some clones in this sample may be carry-over from other donors' samples.

This clonotype appeared a few times. The chain is built from TRBV29-1 and TRBJ2-3; 9 bases are shared with TRBD1. The germline CDR1 and CDR2 sequences are SQVTM and ANQGSEA. The CDR3 sequence is 15 residues long. The ends lost 1 base at V and 5 bases at J; junction bases unmatched: 7. The CDR3, as DNA: TGCAGCGTTGAAGTAGGACAGGGGACGGGAGATACGCAGTATTTT. It is translated as CSVEVGQGTGDTQYF.

A few counts support this clonotype. The rearrangement uses TRBV5-1 and TRBJ2-1; no clear D. The CDR3 extends over 9 amino acids. The germline V gene encodes CDR1 SGHRS and CDR2 YFSETQ. Trimming removed 5 bases from V and 10 bases from J, with 4 bases in between. The DNA of the CDR3 is TGCGCCAGCAGGAGAGAGCAGTTCTTC. It yields the protein CASRREQFF.

The table lists this clonotype with a few counts. The rearrangement joins TRBV4-1 to TRBJ2-7; D unclear. This CDR3 region has 14 residues. V was trimmed by 1 base and J by 1 base, leaving 8 bases between them. Germline CDR1 reads MGHRA; CDR2 reads YSYEKL. This chain's CDR3 is CASSQGEFSYEQYF. The CDR3 DNA reads as TGCGCCAGCAGCCAAGGTGAATTTTCCTACGAGCAGTACTTC.

This clonotype came up many times. The V and J genes are TRBV5-1 and TRBJ2-3, with 9 nucleotides matching TRBD1. Per germline, CDR1 SGHRS and CDR2 YFSETQ. The V gene end was trimmed by 3 bases and the J gene end by 6 bases; junction bases not matched to a gene: 5. The CDR3 spans 14 residues. The CDR3 coding sequence is TGCGCCAGCAGCTCCGGGACAGGGTTGGATACGCAGTATTTT. Its protein is CASSSGTGLDTQYF. The entire variable domain, with the rest obtained from reference TRBV5-1 and TRBJ2-3, is as follows: KAGVTQTPRYLIKTRGQQVTLSCSPISGHRSVSWYQQTPGQGLQFLFEYFSETQRNKGNFPGRFSGRQFSNSRSEMNVSTLELGDSALYLCASSSGTGLDTQYFGPGTRLTVL.

The V gene is TRBV7-3, the J gene TRBJ1-1; D not resolved. The CDR3 is 13 amino acids. Trimming stripped 2 bases from V and 5 bases from J, with 9 bases between. Germline CDR1 SGHTA, CDR2 FQGTGA. The CDR3 DNA reads TGTGCCAGCAGCTTAGTAGTTACGACTGAAGCTTTCTTT. Its translation: CASSLVVTTEAFF.

The table lists this clonotype with many counts. The rearrangement links TRBV6-2 or TRBV6-3 to TRBJ2-7, with a weak D call TRBD1 (5 bases). CDR3 length: 15 amino acids. The V and J ends lost 7 bases and 0 bases respectively, with 16 bases between them. Germline CDR1 is MNHEY and CDR2 is SVGEGT. The CDR3 here is CASTSTDESSYEQYF. For the CDR3, the DNA is TGTGCCAGCACCTCGACAGACGAAAGCTCCTACGAGCAGTACTTC.

This clonotype came up a few times. This sequence joins TRBV28 and TRBJ2-2; the D gene is possibly TRBD2 (6 bases). The CDR3 sequence is 17 residues long. V was clipped by 5 bases and J by 3 bases, with 19 bases between them. The germline gives CDR1 MDHEN, CDR2 SYDVKM. CDR3 sequence: CASSNLRGTGYTGELFF. CDR3 nucleotides: TGTGCCAGCAGTAATTTGAGAGGGACTGGATACACCGGGGAGCTGTTTTTT.

This clonotype appeared many times. This chain joins TRBV30 and TRBJ1-1, with a possible D match to TRBD1 (6 bases). The ends were cut back, 4 bases at V and 4 bases at J, with 13 bases in the middle. CDR1 is GTSNPN and CDR2 is SVGIG in the germline V gene (reference sequence). This CDR3 has 13 amino acids. CDR3 nucleotides: TGTGCCTGGATAAAGGGGGGAGGCACTGAAGCTTTCTTT. Protein: CAWIKGGGTEAFF.

In its sample, this clonotype was seen a few times. The rearrangement joins TRBV4-1 to TRBJ1-1, with 7 bases identical to TRBD1. Germline V CDR1 and CDR2: MGHRA, YSYEKL. Trimming at V came to 0 bases and at J to 7 bases, leaving 8 bases not matched to a gene. CDR3 length: 15 residues. For the CDR3, the DNA is TGCGCCAGCAGCCAAGATTCGGGGACAGCCAATGAAGCTTTCTTT. Protein product: CASSQDSGTANEAFF.

In this sample, this clonotype turned up many times. The chain employs TRBV20-1 and TRBJ1-1, with D unclear. CDR1 is DFQATT, CDR2 SNEGSKA, per germline (reference sequence). Between the trimmed V and J ends, which lost 4 bases and 5 bases, there was a span of 11 bases. This CDR3 spans 12 amino acids. The CDR3 sequence: CSAKLSATEAFF. CDR3 bases: TGCAGTGCTAAGCTCTCGGCGACTGAAGCTTTCTTT.

V and J are TRBV5-1 and TRBJ2-7; 8 bases are shared with TRBD1. Germline CDR1 and CDR2: SGHRS and YFSETQ. V was pared by 4 bases and J by 0 bases, with 12 bases of the junction left unmatched. This CDR3 is 17 amino acids long. The CDR3 DNA follows: TGCGCCAGCAGCCCGGGGACAGGCCTTGCTACCTCCTACGAGCAGTACTTC. Translation gives CASSPGTGLATSYEQYF.

The genes are TRBV6-1 and TRBJ2-1, with D unclear. Germline lookup yields CDR1 MNHNS and CDR2 SASEGT. There are 12 residues in the CDR3. Trimming cost V 8 bases and J 5 bases, with 10 bases left between them. CDR3 nucleotides: TGTGCCAGCTGCCCGACCAACAATGAGCAGTTCTTC. It is translated as CASCPTNNEQFF.

This clonotype was seen a handful of times. The J gene is TRBJ2-2, the V gene TRBV6-1; TRBD1 aligns across 7 bases. Trimming removed 8 bases from V and 1 base from J; junction bases left unmatched: 10. Germline lookup yields CDR1 MNHNS and CDR2 SASEGT. CDR3 length: 16 residues. The CDR3 is CASPPTDRENTGELFF. DNA for the CDR3: TGTGCCAGCCCTCCCACTGACAGGGAGAACACCGGGGAGCTGTTTTTT.

This clonotype was detected ten times or more. The chain carries TRBV28 and TRBJ2-1; maybe TRBD1 (6 bases). The V and J ends lost 5 bases and 12 bases respectively, with 26 bases between them. Germline CDR1 reads MDHEN; CDR2 reads SYDVKM. There are 16 residues in the CDR3. The CDR3 sequence: CASSPPPGTRPQGQFF. In DNA, the CDR3 is TGTGCCAGCAGTCCCCCCCCCGGGACACGGCCCCAGGGGCAGTTCTTC.

At least ten counts were recorded for this clonotype. At one boundary the junction diverges from the germline segment, which might be a read error. The rearrangement joins TRBV5-6 to TRBJ2-7; a weak D match, TRBD2 (7 bases). This CDR3 spans 14 amino acids. Germline V CDR1 and CDR2: SGHDT, YYEEEE. As DNA, the CDR3 is TGTGCCAGCAGCTGGGGGCGGGGGTCCTCCGAGCAGTACTTC. This codes for CASSWGRGSSEQYF.

This clonotype was seen a few times. The chain combines TRBV29-1 with TRBJ2-7; no firm D call. The CDR3 contains 11 residues. Trimming shortened V by 5 bases and J by 5 bases, and 10 bases separated the two germline ends. Germline V gene data show CDR1 as SQVTM and CDR2 as ANQGSEA. CDR3 nucleotides: TGCAGCGTTTACGCCGGACACGAGCAGTACTTC. It yields the protein CSVYAGHEQYF.

In regard to this clonotype: Likely a read error: the CDR3 ends without its conserved phenylalanine or tryptophan. This rearrangement joins TRBV5-1 to TRBJ1-5; 7 nucleotides agree with TRBD1. Germline V gene data show CDR1 as SGHRS and CDR2 as YFSETQ. The length of the CDR3 is 13 residues. Losses at the gene ends were 2 bases for V and 5 bases for J; bases not matched to a gene: 1. The CDR3 DNA follows: TGCGCCAGCAGCTTCACAGGGGATCAGCCCCAGCATTCT. Amino acid sequence: CASSFTGDQPQHS.

This clonotype occurred many times. The V gene is TRBV29-1, the J gene TRBJ2-1, with 10 bases aligning to TRBD1. Germline V lookup: CDR1 SQVTM, CDR2 ANQGSEA. The V and J ends lost 7 bases and 11 bases, in that order; junction bases with no gene match: 2. This CDR3 contains 10 residues. CDR3 in amino acids: CSGGQGQQFF. CDR3 DNA: TGCAGCGGGGGACAGGGGCAGCAGTTCTTC.

There are a few counts of this clonotype. CDR3 DNA: TGCAGCGTTGTGACGAGGGGGGCAGTCTTTAACACTGAAGCTTTCTTT. It is translated as CSVVTRGAVFNTEAFF. The gene calls are TRBV29-1 and TRBJ1-1, with a weak D call TRBD1 (6 bases). V was trimmed by 4 bases and J by 2 bases, leaving 20 bases between them. CDR3 size: 16 residues. The germline gives CDR1 SQVTM, CDR2 ANQGSEA.

Ten or more counts support this clonotype. The rearrangement joins TRBV20-1 to TRBJ2-2; D gene uncertain. There are 12 residues in the CDR3. CDR1 is DFQATT, CDR2 SNEGSKA, per germline (reference sequence). Trimming stripped 2 bases from V and 7 bases from J, with 8 bases between. CDR3 sequence (DNA): TGCAGTGCTAGATCCCCGCACGGGGAGCTGTTTTTT. Amino acids: CSARSPHGELFF.

J is TRBJ2-1 and V is TRBV7-2, with 8 bases identical to TRBD2. J gave up 2 bases and V 5 bases, and 14 bases lay outside the gene matches. The CDR3 is made up of 18 amino acids. Germline V gene data show CDR1 as SGHTA and CDR2 as FQGNSA. In DNA form, the CDR3 reads TGTGCCAGCAGCCGGAGCGGGGGCCCCACCACTACCTACAATGAGCAGTTCTTC. This translates into CASSRSGGPTTTYNEQFF.

This clonotype came up many times. The chain is built from TRBV11-2 and TRBJ2-7; D might be TRBD2 (6 bases). The CDR3 has 11 amino acids. Per the germline V gene, CDR1 is SGHAT and CDR2 is FQNNGV. The V end lost 7 bases, the J end lost 6 bases, and 10 bases lay between the germline ends. The CDR3 DNA follows: TGTGCCAGCAAGTCCGGGGGCGAGCAGTACTTC. Translation: CASKSGGEQYF.

Ten or more counts support this clonotype. The gene calls are TRBV6-5 and TRBJ1-5; D call uncertain. V was clipped by 5 bases and J by 7 bases, with 12 bases between them. CDR1 and CDR2 from the germline V gene are MNHEY and SVGAGI. The length of the CDR3 is 13 residues. Here the CDR3 reads CASSRSTVQPQHF. In DNA form, the CDR3 reads TGTGCCAGCAGTCGTTCGACTGTCCAGCCCCAGCATTTT.

This clonotype occurred many times. The rearrangement uses TRBV7-8 and TRBJ2-5, with 9 bases aligning to TRBD2. With V trimmed by 1 base and J by 5 bases, 5 bases remained unmatched. CDR1 and CDR2 (germline): SGHVS, FQNEAQ. CDR3 length: 15 amino acids. For the CDR3, the DNA is TGTGCCAGCAGCTTAGTCGGCGGGGGGGTGGAGACCCAGTACTTC. It yields the protein CASSLVGGGVETQYF.

In this sample, this clonotype turned up a few times. The chain combines TRBV12-2 with TRBJ1-1. TRBV12-2 constitutes a pseudogene. The CDR3 is 16 amino acids. CDR3 region: CASRLIPELMNTEAFF. The CDR3 DNA reads as TGTGCAAGTCGCTTAATCCCAGAACTGATGAACACTGAAGCTTTCTTT.

This clonotype has ten or more counts. V is TRBV12-3 or TRBV12-4 and J is TRBJ2-2, with D perhaps TRBD1 (5 bases). Trimming removed 1 base at V and 1 base at J, with 7 bases between. This CDR3 has 15 residues. Written as DNA, the CDR3 is TGTGCCAGCAGTTTAGATCAGGGGAACACCGGGGAGCTGTTTTTT. As protein: CASSLDQGNTGELFF.

This chain connects TRBV5-4 to TRBJ2-1; the D gene is possibly TRBD2 (5 bases). Germline V gives CDR1 SGHNT, CDR2 YYREEE (reference sequence). V lost 0 bases to trimming and J lost 7 bases, with 11 bases between them. The CDR3 length is 14 residues. The CDR3 bases are TGTGCCAGCAGCTTGGTTAGGACGGGGAATGAGCAGTTCTTC. Residues: CASSLVRTGNEQFF.

In its sample, this clonotype was seen a few times. This chain connects TRBV20-1 to TRBJ2-7; TRBD1 aligns across 7 bases. Germline CDR1 reads DFQATT; CDR2 reads SNEGSKA (reference sequence). The CDR3 totals 14 residues. V shed 4 bases, J shed 4 bases, and the junction held 10 bases outside the gene matches. CDR3 sequence (DNA): TGCAGTGCTAAGACAGGGAGAAAAGCGTACGAGCAGTACTTC. Protein: CSAKTGRKAYEQYF.

This clonotype was observed a handful of times. The chain uses TRBV11-2 and TRBJ2-3, with unresolved D. The V gene's germline CDR1 is SGHAT and CDR2 FQNNGV. This CDR3 spans 13 amino acids. V lost 2 bases to trimming and J lost 3 bases, with 6 bases between them. The CDR3 region has the DNA TGTGCCAGCAGCTTAAGCCCTACAGATACGCAGTATTTT. It translates to CASSLSPTDTQYF.

The chain recombines TRBV18 with TRBJ2-3; possibly TRBD1 or TRBD2 for D (5 bases each). Trimming pared 3 bases from V and 0 bases from J, leaving 19 bases between. Germline V gene sequence: CDR1 KGHSH, CDR2 LQKENI. The CDR3 totals 18 residues. CDR3 region: CASSPLNSGTASTDTQYF. The DNA for the CDR3 is TGTGCCAGCTCACCGTTAAATTCCGGGACGGCTAGCACAGATACGCAGTATTTT.